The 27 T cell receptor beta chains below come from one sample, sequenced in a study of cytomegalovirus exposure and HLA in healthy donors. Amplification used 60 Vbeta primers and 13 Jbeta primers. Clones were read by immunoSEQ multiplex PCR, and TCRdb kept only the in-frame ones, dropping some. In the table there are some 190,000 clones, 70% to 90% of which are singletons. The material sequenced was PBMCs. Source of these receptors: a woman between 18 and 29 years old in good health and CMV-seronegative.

CDR3 DNA sequence: TGTGCCAGCAGCTTAGTAAGCGGCGATACGCAGTATTTT. Translation gives CASSLVSGDTQYF. V gene TRBV7-6 combines with J gene TRBJ2-3, with D possibly TRBD2 on 5 matching bases. The CDR3 is made up of 13 amino acids. CDR1 and CDR2 (germline): SGHVS, FNYEAQ. V gave up 1 base and J gave up 6 bases, with 8 bases separating them.

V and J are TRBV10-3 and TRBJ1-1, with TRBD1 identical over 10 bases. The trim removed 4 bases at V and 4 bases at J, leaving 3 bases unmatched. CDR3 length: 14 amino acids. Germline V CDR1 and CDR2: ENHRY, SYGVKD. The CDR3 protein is CAISGGQGGTEAFF. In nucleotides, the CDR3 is TGTGCCATCAGTGGCGGACAGGGGGGCACTGAAGCTTTCTTT.

The DNA for the CDR3 is TGTGCCAGCTCACCACCGGCCAGGGTAAACAACGAGCAGTACTTC. Translated, it gives CASSPPARVNNEQYF. V and J are TRBV18 and TRBJ2-7; D may be TRBD1 (5 bases). The germline V and J ends were trimmed by 0 bases and 5 bases, with 14 bases remaining between them. This CDR3 comprises 15 residues. Per the germline V gene, CDR1 is KGHSH and CDR2 is LQKENI.

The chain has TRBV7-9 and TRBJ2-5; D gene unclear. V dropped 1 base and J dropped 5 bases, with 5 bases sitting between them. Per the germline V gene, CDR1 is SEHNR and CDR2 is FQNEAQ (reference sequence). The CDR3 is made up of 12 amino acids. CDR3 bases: TGTGCCAGCAGCTTAGTCTCTGAGACCCAGTACTTC. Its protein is CASSLVSETQYF.

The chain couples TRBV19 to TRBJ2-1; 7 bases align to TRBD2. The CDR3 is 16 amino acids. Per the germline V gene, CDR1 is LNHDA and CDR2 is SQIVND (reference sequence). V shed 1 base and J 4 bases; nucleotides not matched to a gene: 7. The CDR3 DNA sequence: TGTGCCAGTAGTATAGTTTTGCGGGGGTCTTACAATGAGCAGTTCTTC. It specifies CASSIVLRGSYNEQFF.

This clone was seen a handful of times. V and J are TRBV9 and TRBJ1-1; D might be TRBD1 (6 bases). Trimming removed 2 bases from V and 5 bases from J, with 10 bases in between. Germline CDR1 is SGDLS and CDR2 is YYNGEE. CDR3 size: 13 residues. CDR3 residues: CASSVEGGTEAFF. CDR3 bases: TGTGCCAGCAGCGTGGAGGGGGGGACTGAAGCTTTCTTT.

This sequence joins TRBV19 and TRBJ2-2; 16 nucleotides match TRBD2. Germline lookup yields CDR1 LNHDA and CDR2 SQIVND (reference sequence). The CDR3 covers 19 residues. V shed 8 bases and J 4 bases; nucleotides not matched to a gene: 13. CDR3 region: CASLGTSGGAFHGTGELFF. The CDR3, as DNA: TGTGCCAGTCTAGGGACTAGCGGGGGGGCCTTCCACGGCACCGGGGAGCTGTTTTTT.

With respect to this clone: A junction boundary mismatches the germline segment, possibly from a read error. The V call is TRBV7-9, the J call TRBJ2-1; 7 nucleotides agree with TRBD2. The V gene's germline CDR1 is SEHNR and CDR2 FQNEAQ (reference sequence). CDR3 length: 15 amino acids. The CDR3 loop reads CSSSLGEGLGDEQFF. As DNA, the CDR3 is TGTTCCAGCAGCTTAGGGGAGGGCCTGGGGGATGAGCAGTTCTTC.

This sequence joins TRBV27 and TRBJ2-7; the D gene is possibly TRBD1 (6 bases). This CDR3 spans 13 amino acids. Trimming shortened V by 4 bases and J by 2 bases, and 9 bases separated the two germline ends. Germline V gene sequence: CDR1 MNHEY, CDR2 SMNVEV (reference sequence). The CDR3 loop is CASSSGAAYEQYF. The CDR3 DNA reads TGTGCCAGCAGTTCAGGGGCCGCCTACGAGCAGTACTTC.

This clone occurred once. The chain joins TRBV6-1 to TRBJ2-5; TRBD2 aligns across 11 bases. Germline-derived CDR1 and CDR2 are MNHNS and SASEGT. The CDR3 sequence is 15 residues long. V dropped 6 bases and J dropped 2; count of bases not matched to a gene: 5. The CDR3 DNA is TGTGCCAGCAGGAGGGGACTAGCGGTTCAAGAGACCCAGTACTTC. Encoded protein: CASRRGLAVQETQYF.

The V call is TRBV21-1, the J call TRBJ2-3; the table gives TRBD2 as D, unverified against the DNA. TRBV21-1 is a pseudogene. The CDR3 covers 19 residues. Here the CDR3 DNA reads TGTGCCAGCAGCAAAGGCTGGGGAGCGGGCCCGCTACAGGCAGATACGCAGTATTTT. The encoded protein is CASSKGWGAGPLQADTQYF.

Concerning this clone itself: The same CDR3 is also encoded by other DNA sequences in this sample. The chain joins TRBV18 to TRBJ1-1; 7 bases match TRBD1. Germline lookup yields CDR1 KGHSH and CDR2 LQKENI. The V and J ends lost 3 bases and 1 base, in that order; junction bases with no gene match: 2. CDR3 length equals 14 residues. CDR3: CASSPGTANTEAFF. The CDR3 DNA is TGTGCCAGCTCACCTGGGACAGCGAACACTGAAGCTTTCTTT.

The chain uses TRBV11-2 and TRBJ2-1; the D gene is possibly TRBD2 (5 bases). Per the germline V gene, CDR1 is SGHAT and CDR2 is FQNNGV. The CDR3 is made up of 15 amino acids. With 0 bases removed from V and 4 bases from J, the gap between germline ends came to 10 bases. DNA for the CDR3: TGTGCCAGCAGCTTAGATCAAGGGAGTTACAATGAGCAGTTCTTC. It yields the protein CASSLDQGSYNEQFF.

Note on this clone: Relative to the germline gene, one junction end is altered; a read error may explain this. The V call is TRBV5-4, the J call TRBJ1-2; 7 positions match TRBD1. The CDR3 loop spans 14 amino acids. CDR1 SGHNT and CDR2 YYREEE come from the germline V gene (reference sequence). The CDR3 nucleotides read TGTGCCAGCACCTTGGACAGGAGCAGCTATGGCTACACCTTC. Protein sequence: CASTLDRSSYGYTF. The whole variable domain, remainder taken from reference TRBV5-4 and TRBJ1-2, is ETGVTQSPTHLIKTRGQQVTLRCSSQSGHNTVSWYQQALGQGPQFIFQYYREEENGRGNFPPRFSGLQFPNYSSELNVNALELDDSALYLCASTLDRSSYGYTFGSGTRLTVV.

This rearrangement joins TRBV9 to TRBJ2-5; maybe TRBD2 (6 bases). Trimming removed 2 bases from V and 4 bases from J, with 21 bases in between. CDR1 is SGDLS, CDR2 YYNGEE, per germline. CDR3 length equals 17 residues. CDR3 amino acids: CASSVSGTQWVRETQYF. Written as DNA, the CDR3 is TGTGCCAGCAGCGTTTCCGGGACTCAATGGGTCAGAGAGACCCAGTACTTC.

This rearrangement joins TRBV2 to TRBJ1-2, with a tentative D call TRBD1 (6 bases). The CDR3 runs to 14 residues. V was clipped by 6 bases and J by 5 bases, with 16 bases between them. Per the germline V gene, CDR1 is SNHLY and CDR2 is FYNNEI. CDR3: CASRRQAERYGYTF. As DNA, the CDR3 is TGTGCCAGCAGGAGACAGGCTGAGAGGTATGGCTACACCTTC.

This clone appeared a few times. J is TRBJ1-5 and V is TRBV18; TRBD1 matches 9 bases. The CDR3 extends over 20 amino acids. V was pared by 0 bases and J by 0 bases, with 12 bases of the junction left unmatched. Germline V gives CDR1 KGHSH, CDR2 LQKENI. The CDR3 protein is CASSPPVGQGLFLSNQPQHF. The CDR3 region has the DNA TGTGCCAGCTCACCACCCGTGGGACAGGGACTCTTTCTTAGCAATCAGCCCCAGCATTTT.

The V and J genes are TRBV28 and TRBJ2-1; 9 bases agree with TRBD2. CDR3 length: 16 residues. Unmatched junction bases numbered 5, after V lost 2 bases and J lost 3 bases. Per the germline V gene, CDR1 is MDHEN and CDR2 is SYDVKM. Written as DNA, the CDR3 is TGTGCCAGCAGTTTAATGAGCGGGGGGCTCTACAATGAGCAGTTCTTC. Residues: CASSLMSGGLYNEQFF.

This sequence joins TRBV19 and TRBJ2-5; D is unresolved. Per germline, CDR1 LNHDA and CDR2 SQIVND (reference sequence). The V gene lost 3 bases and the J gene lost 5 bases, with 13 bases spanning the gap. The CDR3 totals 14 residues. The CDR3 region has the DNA TGTGCCAGTAGTATGTCCATATTACAGGAGACCCAGTACTTC. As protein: CASSMSILQETQYF.

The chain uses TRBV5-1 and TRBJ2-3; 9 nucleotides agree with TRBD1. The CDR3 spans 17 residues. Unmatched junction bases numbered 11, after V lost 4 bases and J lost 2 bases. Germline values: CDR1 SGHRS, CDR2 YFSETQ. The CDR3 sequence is CASSAKGTGRATDTQYF. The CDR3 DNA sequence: TGCGCCAGCAGCGCCAAAGGGACAGGGAGGGCCACAGATACGCAGTATTTT.

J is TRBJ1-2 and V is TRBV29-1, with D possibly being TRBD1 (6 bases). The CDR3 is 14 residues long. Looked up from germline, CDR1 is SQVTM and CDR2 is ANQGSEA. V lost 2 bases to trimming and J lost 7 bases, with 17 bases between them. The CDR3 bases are TGCAGCGTTGAAATAACACCCGAAGGGGGTGGCTACACCTTC. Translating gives CSVEITPEGGGYTF.

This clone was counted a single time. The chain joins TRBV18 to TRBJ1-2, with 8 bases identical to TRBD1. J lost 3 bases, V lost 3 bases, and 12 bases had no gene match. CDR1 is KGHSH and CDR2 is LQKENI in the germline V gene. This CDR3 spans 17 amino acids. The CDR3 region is CASSPLPPTGVDYGYTF. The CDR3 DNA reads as TGTGCCAGCTCACCCTTGCCTCCGACAGGGGTTGACTATGGCTACACCTTC.

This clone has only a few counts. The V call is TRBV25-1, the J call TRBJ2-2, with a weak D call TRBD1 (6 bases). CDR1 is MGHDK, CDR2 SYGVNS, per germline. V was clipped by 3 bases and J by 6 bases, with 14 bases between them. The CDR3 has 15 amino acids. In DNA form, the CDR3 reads TGTGCCAGCAGTGAGGCAGGGGCCGGCGCCGGGGAGCTGTTTTTT. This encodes CASSEAGAGAGELFF.

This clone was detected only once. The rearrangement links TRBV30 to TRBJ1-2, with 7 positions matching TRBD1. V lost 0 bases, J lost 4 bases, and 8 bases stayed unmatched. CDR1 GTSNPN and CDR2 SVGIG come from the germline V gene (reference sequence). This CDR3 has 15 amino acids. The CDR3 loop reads CAWSVGRGLGYGYTF. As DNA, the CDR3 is TGTGCCTGGAGTGTTGGTAGGGGGCTGGGCTATGGCTACACCTTC.

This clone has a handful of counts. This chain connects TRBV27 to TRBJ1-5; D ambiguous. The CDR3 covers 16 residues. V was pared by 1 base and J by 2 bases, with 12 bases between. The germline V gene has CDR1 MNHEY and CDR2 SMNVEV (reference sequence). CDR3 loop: CASSLYGVSGNQPQHF. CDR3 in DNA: TGTGCCAGCAGTTTATACGGGGTTTCGGGCAATCAGCCCCAGCATTTT.

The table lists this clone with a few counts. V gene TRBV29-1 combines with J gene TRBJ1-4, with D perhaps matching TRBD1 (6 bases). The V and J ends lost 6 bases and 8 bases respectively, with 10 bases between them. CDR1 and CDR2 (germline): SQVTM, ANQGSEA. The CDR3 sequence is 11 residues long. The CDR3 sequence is CSVETGEKLFF. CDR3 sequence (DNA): TGCAGCGTAGAGACAGGAGAAAAACTGTTTTTT.

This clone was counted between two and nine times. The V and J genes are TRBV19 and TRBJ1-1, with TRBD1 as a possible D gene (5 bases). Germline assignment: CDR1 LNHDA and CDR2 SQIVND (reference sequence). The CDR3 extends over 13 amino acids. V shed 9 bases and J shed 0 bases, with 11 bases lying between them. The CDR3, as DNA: TGTGCCAGCAGGGATTCCATGAACACTGAAGCTTTCTTT. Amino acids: CASRDSMNTEAFF.